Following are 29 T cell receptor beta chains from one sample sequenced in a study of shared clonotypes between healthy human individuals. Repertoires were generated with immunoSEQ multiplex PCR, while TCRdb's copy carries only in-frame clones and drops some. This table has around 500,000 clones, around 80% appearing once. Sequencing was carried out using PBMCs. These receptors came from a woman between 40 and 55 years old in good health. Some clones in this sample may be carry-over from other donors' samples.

CDR3 in DNA: TGCGCCAGCAGCTCACTGGGGGAGAGGGACTCCTACGAGCAGTACTTC. This codes for CASSSLGERDSYEQYF. The chain employs TRBV5-1 and TRBJ2-7; D tentatively reads TRBD1 or TRBD2 (5 bases each). Trimming pared 3 bases from V and 0 bases from J, leaving 16 bases between. CDR3 length equals 16 residues. Germline V lookup: CDR1 SGHRS, CDR2 YFSETQ. Full variable domain (remainder filled in from reference TRBV5-1 and TRBJ2-7): KAGVTQTPRYLIKTRGQQVTLSCSPISGHRSVSWYQQTPGQGLQFLFEYFSETQRNKGNFPGRFSGRQFSNSRSEMNVSTLELGDSALYLCASSSLGERDSYEQYFGPGTRLTVT.

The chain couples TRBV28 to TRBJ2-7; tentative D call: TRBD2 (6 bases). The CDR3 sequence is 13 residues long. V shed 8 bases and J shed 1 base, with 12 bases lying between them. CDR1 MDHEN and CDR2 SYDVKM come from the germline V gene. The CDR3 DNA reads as TGTGCCAGCCGCCCCGGGGGTTCCTACGAGCAGTACTTC. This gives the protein CASRPGGSYEQYF. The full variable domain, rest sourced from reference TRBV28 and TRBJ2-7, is DVKVTQSSRYLVKRTGEKVFLECVQDMDHENMFWYRQDPGLGLRLIYFSYDVKMKEKGDIPEGYSVSREKKERFSLILESASTNQTSMYLCASRPGGSYEQYFGPGTRLTVT.

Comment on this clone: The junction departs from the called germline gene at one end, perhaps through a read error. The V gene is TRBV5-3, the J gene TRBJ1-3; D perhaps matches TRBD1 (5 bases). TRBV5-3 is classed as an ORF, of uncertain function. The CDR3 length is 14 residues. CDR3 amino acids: CASSLGGSGNTIYF. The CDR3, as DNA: TGTGCCAGCAGCTTGGGGGGTTCTGGAAACACCATATATTTT.

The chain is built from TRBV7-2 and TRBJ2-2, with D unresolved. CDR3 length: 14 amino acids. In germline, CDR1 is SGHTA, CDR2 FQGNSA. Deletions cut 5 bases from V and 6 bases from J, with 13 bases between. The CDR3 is CASSLPGSAGELFF. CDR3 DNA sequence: TGTGCCAGCAGCCTCCCCGGCTCGGCCGGGGAGCTGTTTTTT.

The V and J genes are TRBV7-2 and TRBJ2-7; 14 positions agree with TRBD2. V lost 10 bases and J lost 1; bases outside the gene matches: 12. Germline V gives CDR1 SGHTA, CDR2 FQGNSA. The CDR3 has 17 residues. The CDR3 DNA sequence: TGTGCCACGCGGGGGGGGACTAGCGGGAGCGGTTCCTACGAGCAGTACTTC. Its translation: CATRGGTSGSGSYEQYF.

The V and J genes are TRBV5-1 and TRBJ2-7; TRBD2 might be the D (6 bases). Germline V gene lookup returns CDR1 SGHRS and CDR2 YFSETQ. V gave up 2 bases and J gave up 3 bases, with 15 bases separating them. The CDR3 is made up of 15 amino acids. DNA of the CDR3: TGCGCCAGCAGCTTCGGCGGCGGCGGGGTCTACGAGCAGTACTTC. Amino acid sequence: CASSFGGGGVYEQYF.

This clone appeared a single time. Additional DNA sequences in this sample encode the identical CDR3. CDR3 nucleotides: TGTGCCAGCAGCTTAGGACAGGGAAACACTGAAGCTTTCTTT. The encoded protein is CASSLGQGNTEAFF. The gene calls are TRBV11-2 and TRBJ1-1, with 7 positions matching TRBD1. This CDR3 is 14 amino acids long. The germline gives CDR1 SGHAT, CDR2 FQNNGV. The V and J ends lost 1 base and 2 bases, in that order; junction bases with no gene match: 1.

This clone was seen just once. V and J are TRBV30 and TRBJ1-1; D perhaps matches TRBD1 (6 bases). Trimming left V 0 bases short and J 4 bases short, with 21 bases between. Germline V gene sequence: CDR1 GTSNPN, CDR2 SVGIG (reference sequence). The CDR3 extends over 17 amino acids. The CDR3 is CAWSVEDGGPWSTEAFF. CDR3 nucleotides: TGTGCCTGGAGTGTAGAGGACGGGGGGCCTTGGAGCACTGAAGCTTTCTTT.

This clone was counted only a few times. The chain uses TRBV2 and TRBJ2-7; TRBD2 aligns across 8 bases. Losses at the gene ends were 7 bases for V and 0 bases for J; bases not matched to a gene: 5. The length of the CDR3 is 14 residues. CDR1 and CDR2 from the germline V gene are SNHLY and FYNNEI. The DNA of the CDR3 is TGTGCCAGCACCAGAAGCGGGAGCTCCTACGAGCAGTACTTC. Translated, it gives CASTRSGSSYEQYF.

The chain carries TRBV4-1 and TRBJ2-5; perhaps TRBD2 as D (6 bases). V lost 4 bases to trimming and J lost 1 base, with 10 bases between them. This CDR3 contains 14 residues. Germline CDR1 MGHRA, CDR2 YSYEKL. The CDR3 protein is CASSLTGSQETQYF. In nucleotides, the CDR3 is TGCGCCAGCAGCCTAACCGGGAGCCAAGAGACCCAGTACTTC.

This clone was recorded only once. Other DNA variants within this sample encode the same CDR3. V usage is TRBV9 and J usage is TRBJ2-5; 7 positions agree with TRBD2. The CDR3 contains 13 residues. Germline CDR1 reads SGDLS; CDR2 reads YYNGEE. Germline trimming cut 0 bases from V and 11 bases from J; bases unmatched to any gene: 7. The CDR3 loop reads CASSVGGGGEQYF. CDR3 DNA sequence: TGTGCCAGCAGCGTAGGAGGTGGGGGGGAGCAGTACTTC.

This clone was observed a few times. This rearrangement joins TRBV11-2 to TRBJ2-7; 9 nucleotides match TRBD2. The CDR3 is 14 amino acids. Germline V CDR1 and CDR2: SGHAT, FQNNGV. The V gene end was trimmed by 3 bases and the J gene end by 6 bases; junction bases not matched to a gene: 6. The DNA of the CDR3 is TGTGCCAGCAGCTTTAGCGGGGGTGCCCTCGAGCAGTACTTC. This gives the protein CASSFSGGALEQYF.

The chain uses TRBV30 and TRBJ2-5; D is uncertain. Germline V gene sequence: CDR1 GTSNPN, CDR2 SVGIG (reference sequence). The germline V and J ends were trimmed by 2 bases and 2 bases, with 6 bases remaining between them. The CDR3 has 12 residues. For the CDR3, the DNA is TGTGCCTGGAGTCCTTCTCAAGAGACCCAGTACTTC. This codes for CAWSPSQETQYF.

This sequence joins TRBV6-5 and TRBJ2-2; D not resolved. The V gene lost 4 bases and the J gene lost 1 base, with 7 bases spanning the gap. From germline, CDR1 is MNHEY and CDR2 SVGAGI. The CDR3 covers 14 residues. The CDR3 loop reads CASSLAENTGELFF. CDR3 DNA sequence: TGTGCCAGCAGTTTGGCTGAGAACACCGGGGAGCTGTTTTTT.

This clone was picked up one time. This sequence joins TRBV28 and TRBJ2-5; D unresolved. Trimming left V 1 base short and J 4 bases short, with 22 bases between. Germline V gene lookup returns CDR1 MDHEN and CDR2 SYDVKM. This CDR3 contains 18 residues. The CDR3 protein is CASSLSSTYPPQGETQYF. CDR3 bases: TGTGCCAGCAGTTTATCCTCAACCTATCCCCCCCAAGGAGAGACCCAGTACTTC.

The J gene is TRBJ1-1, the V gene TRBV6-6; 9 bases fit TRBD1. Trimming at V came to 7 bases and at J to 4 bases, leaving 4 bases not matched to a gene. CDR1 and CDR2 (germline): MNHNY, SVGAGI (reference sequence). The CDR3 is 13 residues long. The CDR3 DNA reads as TGTGCCAGCAAACAGGGGGCCGCCACTGAAGCTTTCTTT. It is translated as CASKQGAATEAFF.

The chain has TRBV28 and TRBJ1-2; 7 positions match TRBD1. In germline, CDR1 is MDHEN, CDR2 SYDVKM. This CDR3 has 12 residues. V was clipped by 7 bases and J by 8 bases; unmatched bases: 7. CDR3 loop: CASTSDRRGYTF. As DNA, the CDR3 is TGTGCCAGCACTTCGGACAGGAGGGGCTACACCTTC.

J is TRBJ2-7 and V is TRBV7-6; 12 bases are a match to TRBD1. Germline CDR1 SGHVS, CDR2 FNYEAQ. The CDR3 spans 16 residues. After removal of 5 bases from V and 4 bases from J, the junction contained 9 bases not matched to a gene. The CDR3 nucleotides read TGTGCCAGCAGCCCCAAGGGGGGACAGGGGGCATACGAGCAGTACTTC. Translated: CASSPKGGQGAYEQYF.

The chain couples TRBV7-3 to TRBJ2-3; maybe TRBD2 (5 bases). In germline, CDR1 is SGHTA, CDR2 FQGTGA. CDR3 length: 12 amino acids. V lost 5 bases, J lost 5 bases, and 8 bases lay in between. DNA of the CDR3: TGTGCCAGCAGCACTAGTGGAGATACGCAGTATTTT. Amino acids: CASSTSGDTQYF.

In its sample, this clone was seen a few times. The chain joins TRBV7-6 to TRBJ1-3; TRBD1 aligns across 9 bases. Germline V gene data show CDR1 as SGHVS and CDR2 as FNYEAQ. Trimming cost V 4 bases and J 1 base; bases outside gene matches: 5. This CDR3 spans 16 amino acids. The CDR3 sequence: CASSWGTGRSGNTIYF. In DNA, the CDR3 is TGTGCCAGCAGCTGGGGGACAGGGAGGTCTGGAAACACCATATATTTT.

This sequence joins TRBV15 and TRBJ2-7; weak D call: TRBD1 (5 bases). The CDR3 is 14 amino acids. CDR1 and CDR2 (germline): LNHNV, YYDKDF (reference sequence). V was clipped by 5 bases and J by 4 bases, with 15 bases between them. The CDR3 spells CATSPRAGSYEQYF. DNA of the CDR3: TGTGCCACCAGCCCTCGGGCAGGGTCGTACGAGCAGTACTTC. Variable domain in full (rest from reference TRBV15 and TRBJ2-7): DAMVIQNPRYQVTQFGKPVTLSCSQTLNHNVMYWYQQKSSQAPKLLFHYYDKDFNNEADTPDNFQSRRPNTSFCFLDIRSPGLGDTAMYLCATSPRAGSYEQYFGPGTRLTVT.

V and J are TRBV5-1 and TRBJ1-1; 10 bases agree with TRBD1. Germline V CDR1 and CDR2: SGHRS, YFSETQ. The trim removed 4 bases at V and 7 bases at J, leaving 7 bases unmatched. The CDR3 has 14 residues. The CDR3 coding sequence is TGCGCCAGCAGCGAAGGGACAGGGGCTGATGAAGCTTTCTTT. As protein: CASSEGTGADEAFF.

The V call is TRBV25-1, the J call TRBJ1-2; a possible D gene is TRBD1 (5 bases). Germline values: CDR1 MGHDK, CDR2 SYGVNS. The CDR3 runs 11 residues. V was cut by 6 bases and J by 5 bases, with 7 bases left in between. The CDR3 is CASREGYGYTF. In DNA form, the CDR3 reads TGTGCCAGCAGAGAGGGGTATGGCTACACCTTC.

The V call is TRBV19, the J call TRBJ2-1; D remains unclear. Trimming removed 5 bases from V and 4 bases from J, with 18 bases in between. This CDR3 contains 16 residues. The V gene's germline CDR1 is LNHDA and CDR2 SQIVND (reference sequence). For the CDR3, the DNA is TGTGCCAGTAGTCTCCCTGGCTCCCGCCGGTACAATGAGCAGTTCTTC. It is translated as CASSLPGSRRYNEQFF.

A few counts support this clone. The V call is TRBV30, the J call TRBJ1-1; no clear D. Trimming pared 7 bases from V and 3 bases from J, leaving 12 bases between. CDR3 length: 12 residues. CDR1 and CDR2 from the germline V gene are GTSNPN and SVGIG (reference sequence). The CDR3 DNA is TGTGCCTACCATCCGAGGCACACTGAAGCTTTCTTT. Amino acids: CAYHPRHTEAFF.

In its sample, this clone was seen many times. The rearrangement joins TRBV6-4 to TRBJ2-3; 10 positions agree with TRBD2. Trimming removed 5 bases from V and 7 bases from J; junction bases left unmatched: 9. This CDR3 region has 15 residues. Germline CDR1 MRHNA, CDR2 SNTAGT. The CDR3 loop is CASSPLAGAENTQYF. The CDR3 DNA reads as TGTGCCAGCAGTCCTCTAGCGGGAGCCGAAAATACGCAGTATTTT.

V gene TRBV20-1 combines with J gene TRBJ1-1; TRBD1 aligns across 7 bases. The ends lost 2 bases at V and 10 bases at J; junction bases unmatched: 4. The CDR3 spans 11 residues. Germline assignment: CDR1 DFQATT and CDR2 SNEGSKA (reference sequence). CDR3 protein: CSARPTGVAFF. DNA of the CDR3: TGCAGTGCTAGACCAACAGGGGTAGCTTTCTTT.

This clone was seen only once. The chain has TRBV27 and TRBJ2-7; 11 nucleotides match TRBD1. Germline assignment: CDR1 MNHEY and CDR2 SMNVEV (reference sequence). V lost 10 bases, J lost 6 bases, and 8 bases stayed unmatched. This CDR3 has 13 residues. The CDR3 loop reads CAIRGQGASEQYF. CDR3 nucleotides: TGTGCCATAAGAGGACAGGGGGCGAGCGAGCAGTACTTC.

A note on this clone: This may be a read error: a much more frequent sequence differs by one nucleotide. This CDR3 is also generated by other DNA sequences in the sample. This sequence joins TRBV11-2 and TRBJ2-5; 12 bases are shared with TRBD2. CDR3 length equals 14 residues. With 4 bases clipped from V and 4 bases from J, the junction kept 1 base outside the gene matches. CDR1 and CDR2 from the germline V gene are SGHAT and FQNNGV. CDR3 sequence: CASSSGLAGETQYF. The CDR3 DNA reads TGTGCCAGCAGCTCGGGACTAGCGGGAGAGACCCAGTACTTC.